Following are 23 T cell receptor beta chains from one sample sequenced in a study of blood T cell repertoires in COVID-19. Here immunoSEQ multiplex PCR was the method, and the copy in TCRdb shows in-frame clones only, minus some. Among about 14,000 clones listed, 60% to 80% were seen once. Sample: peripheral blood. These receptors came from a human donor in a cohort sampled during active COVID-19.

This chain links TRBV6-6 with TRBJ1-2; TRBD1 might be the D (5 bases). V was clipped by 5 bases and J by 8 bases, with 30 bases between them. Looked up from germline, CDR1 is MNHNY and CDR2 is SVGAGI (reference sequence). CDR3 length: 18 residues. The CDR3 nucleotides read TGTGCCAGCAGTCCCCTGCGGGACGGACGCTTCATCGGGGAAGGCTACACCTTC. Translating gives CASSPLRDGRFIGEGYTF.

As DNA, the CDR3 is TGTGCCAGCAGGGGGGGGGCAGGGGCCGAGCAGTACTTC. Amino acids: CASRGGAGAEQYF. V usage is TRBV6-5 and J usage is TRBJ2-7; tentative D call: TRBD2 (7 bases). The CDR3 is 13 amino acids. V was clipped by 6 bases and J by 6 bases, with 15 bases between them. The germline CDR1 and CDR2 sequences are MNHEY and SVGAGI.

This clone occurred a few times. For the CDR3, the DNA is TGCAGTGCTGCTAGCTCCTACGAGCAGTACTTC. Translated: CSAASSYEQYF. The chain has TRBV20-1 and TRBJ2-7; D call uncertain. The V gene lost 5 bases and the J gene lost 0 bases, with 5 bases spanning the gap. This CDR3 spans 11 amino acids. Looked up from germline, CDR1 is DFQATT and CDR2 is SNEGSKA (reference sequence).

The rearrangement joins TRBV28 to TRBJ2-1, with a weak D call TRBD2 (5 bases). Germline V gives CDR1 MDHEN, CDR2 SYDVKM. This CDR3 is built from 11 residues. V shed 8 bases and J shed 8 bases, with 10 bases lying between them. For the CDR3, the DNA is TGTGCCAGCGGCGGACTCCATGAGCAGTTCTTC. It encodes CASGGLHEQFF.

The chain links TRBV30 to TRBJ1-4; D possibly corresponds to TRBD1 (5 bases). There are 17 residues in the CDR3. Looked up from germline, CDR1 is GTSNPN and CDR2 is SVGIG (reference sequence). V gave up 0 bases and J gave up 7 bases, with 21 bases separating them. The CDR3, as DNA: TGTGCCTGGAGTGTAGGAAGGTGGCAGGGTCGAGGTGAAAAACTGTTTTTT. Its protein is CAWSVGRWQGRGEKLFF.

V usage is TRBV19 and J usage is TRBJ2-2; possibly TRBD1 for D (6 bases). From germline, CDR1 is LNHDA and CDR2 SQIVND (reference sequence). V gave up 7 bases and J gave up 1 base, with 13 bases separating them. This CDR3 has 15 amino acids. The CDR3 sequence is CASTFWTENTGELFF. CDR3 nucleotide sequence: TGTGCCAGTACTTTCTGGACAGAGAACACCGGGGAGCTGTTTTTT.

This clone was seen only once. The CDR3 spells CASTGSYGTRDTGELFF. CDR3 coding DNA: TGTGCCAGCACCGGAAGCTACGGGACTAGGGACACCGGGGAGCTGTTTTTT. The chain uses TRBV19 and TRBJ2-2; 8 bases align to TRBD2. From germline, CDR1 is LNHDA and CDR2 SQIVND (reference sequence). V gave up 9 bases and J gave up 3 bases; unmatched junction bases: 15. The CDR3 contains 17 residues.

A remark on this clone: Mismatch with germline at one junction end may stem from a read error. In nucleotides, the CDR3 is TGCAGCGTTTCTGAGGGGCTAGGACAGGGTTCCTTC. It encodes CSVSEGLGQGSF. The chain recombines TRBV29-1 with TRBJ2-7, with 8 nucleotides matching TRBD1. CDR3 length: 12 residues. Germline V lookup: CDR1 SQVTM, CDR2 ANQGSEA.

This chain connects TRBV19 to TRBJ2-3, with 9 nucleotides matching TRBD2. The J segment lost 2 bases and the V segment lost 5 bases, leaving 5 bases of the junction unmatched. The germline gives CDR1 LNHDA, CDR2 SQIVND (reference sequence). The CDR3 runs 15 residues. The CDR3 sequence: CASSQTSGFTDTQYF. CDR3 coding DNA: TGTGCCAGTAGTCAGACTAGCGGCTTCACAGATACGCAGTATTTT.

This CDR3 is CASSDGLGGTDTQYF. CDR3 coding DNA: TGTGCCAGCAGTGACGGCCTCGGGGGCACAGATACGCAGTATTTT. The chain recombines TRBV6-4 with TRBJ2-3; tentatively, D is TRBD2 (5 bases). Germline V gives CDR1 MRHNA, CDR2 SNTAGT. Trimming took off 2 bases at V and 1 base at J, with 10 bases between the two ends. The CDR3 runs 15 residues.

This chain links TRBV19 with TRBJ2-7; tentative D call: TRBD1 (6 bases). Trimming took 3 bases from V and 8 from J, leaving 11 bases between them. Germline CDR1 LNHDA, CDR2 SQIVND (reference sequence). This CDR3 is 12 amino acids long. The CDR3, as DNA: TGTGCCAGTAGTATCACAGGGCGTCAGCAGTACTTC. Its translation: CASSITGRQQYF.

The CDR3 here is CASSDRDRGAKNIQYF. In DNA form, the CDR3 reads TGTGCCAGCAGTGACCGGGACAGGGGCGCCAAAAACATTCAGTACTTC. V and J are TRBV2 and TRBJ2-4, with TRBD1 identical over 10 bases. The length of the CDR3 is 16 residues. V dropped 3 bases and J dropped 1; count of bases not matched to a gene: 3. From germline, CDR1 is SNHLY and CDR2 FYNNEI.

The rearrangement joins TRBV6-4 to TRBJ2-3; 10 bases line up with TRBD2. This CDR3 has 15 amino acids. Trimming removed 6 bases from V and 4 bases from J; junction bases left unmatched: 7. The germline V gene has CDR1 MRHNA and CDR2 SNTAGT. The CDR3 here is CASSLSGGAADTQYF. In DNA form, the CDR3 reads TGTGCCAGCAGCCTGAGCGGGGGGGCCGCAGATACGCAGTATTTT.

The V gene is TRBV27, the J gene TRBJ2-2; possibly TRBD1 for D (6 bases). CDR3 length equals 17 residues. The ends were cut back, 4 bases at V and 0 bases at J, with 15 bases in the middle. Germline V gives CDR1 MNHEY, CDR2 SMNVEV (reference sequence). CDR3 sequence reads: CASSSIVGQPNTGELFF. The CDR3 DNA follows: TGTGCCAGCAGTTCCATAGTCGGACAGCCGAACACCGGGGAGCTGTTTTTT.

The genes are TRBV6-1 and TRBJ2-2; D call uncertain. The germline V gene has CDR1 MNHNS and CDR2 SASEGT. The V end was cut by 1 base, the J end by 3 bases, with 6 bases between. This CDR3 comprises 14 residues. The CDR3 here is CASSEGTDTGELFF. CDR3 coding DNA: TGTGCCAGCAGTGAAGGTACGGACACCGGGGAGCTGTTTTTT.

This sequence joins TRBV4-2 and TRBJ1-5; 10 nucleotides match TRBD1. Germline V gene lookup returns CDR1 LGHNA and CDR2 YNFKEQ. Losses at the gene ends were 0 bases for V and 7 bases for J; bases not matched to a gene: 3. This CDR3 is built from 15 residues. CDR3 protein: CASSQDRQGAQPQHF. Written as DNA, the CDR3 is TGTGCCAGCAGCCAAGACCGACAGGGGGCACAGCCCCAGCATTTT.

The chain links TRBV6-5 to TRBJ2-1, with 7 positions matching TRBD1. The CDR3 sequence is 15 residues long. Germline loops: CDR1 MNHEY, CDR2 SVGAGI. Germline trimming cut 1 base from V and 10 bases from J; bases unmatched to any gene: 10. CDR3 residues: CASSYFRQGFGEQFF. DNA for the CDR3: TGTGCCAGCAGTTACTTCAGACAGGGTTTCGGGGAGCAGTTCTTC.

This clone has only one observation. J is TRBJ1-4 and V is TRBV2; a possible D gene is TRBD1 (6 bases). The CDR3 is 18 residues long. The V end was cut by 8 bases, the J end by 0 bases, with 22 bases between. Looked up from germline, CDR1 is SNHLY and CDR2 is FYNNEI. The DNA of the CDR3 is TGTGCCAGCTACTACAGGGTAGGATCGGTTGCAACTAATGAAAAACTGTTTTTT. Translation: CASYYRVGSVATNEKLFF.

Only a few counts were recorded for this clone. The CDR3 sequence is CASSLGGAGGYEQYF. Written as DNA, the CDR3 is TGTGCCAGCAGCTTAGGGGGCGCGGGAGGCTACGAGCAGTACTTC. V and J are TRBV7-2 and TRBJ2-7; 8 nucleotides align to TRBD2. Germline loops: CDR1 SGHTA, CDR2 FQGNSA. The CDR3 extends over 15 amino acids. The V and J ends lost 1 base and 3 bases, in that order; junction bases with no gene match: 5. Combining the CDR3 with reference TRBV7-2 and TRBJ2-7 gives the whole variable domain GAGVSQSPSNKVTEKGKDVELRCDPISGHTALYWYRQSLGQGLEFLIYFQGNSAPDKSGLPSDRFSAERTGGSVSTLTIQRTQQEDSAVYLCASSLGGAGGYEQYFGPGTRLTVT.

This clone was seen only a few times. The chain employs TRBV6-2 or TRBV6-3 and TRBJ1-6; D uncertain. The ends were cut back, 4 bases at V and 0 bases at J, with 4 bases in the middle. The CDR3 totals 14 residues. The V gene's germline CDR1 is MNHEY and CDR2 SVGEGT. The CDR3 nucleotides are TGTGCCAGCAGTTCGGGCTCCTATAATTCACCCCTCCACTTT. Protein sequence: CASSSGSYNSPLHF.

The V call is TRBV5-5, the J call TRBJ1-2; D is perhaps TRBD1 (6 bases). This CDR3 has 12 amino acids. Germline values: CDR1 SGHKS, CDR2 YYEKEE (reference sequence). Trimming pared 3 bases from V and 5 bases from J, leaving 8 bases between. The CDR3 DNA sequence: TGTGCCAGCAGCTCCGGACAGTATGGCTACACCTTC. It is translated as CASSSGQYGYTF.

The V and J genes are TRBV23-1 and TRBJ1-5; 7 bases map to TRBD1. TRBV23-1 is an ORF, with its function uncertain. Trimming cost V 0 bases and J 3 bases; bases outside gene matches: 5. This CDR3 has 16 amino acids. The CDR3 reads CASSQSGQHPNQPQHF. DNA of the CDR3: TGCGCCAGCAGTCAATCGGGACAGCACCCCAATCAGCCCCAGCATTTT.

CDR3 sequence (DNA): TGTGCCAGCAGTGAGGGCTTAAGGGGATACGAGCAGTACTTC. Translating it yields CASSEGLRGYEQYF. J is TRBJ2-7 and V is TRBV6-1; D is possibly TRBD1 (5 bases). The V gene's germline CDR1 is MNHNS and CDR2 SASEGT. This CDR3 is 14 amino acids long. The germline V and J ends were trimmed by 3 bases and 4 bases, with 13 bases remaining between them.